A single sample gave rise to the 28 T cell receptor beta chains below, sequenced in a study of shared T cell receptors in the human thymus. Clones were sequenced by immunoSEQ multiplex PCR, and TCRdb holds only the in-frame ones, with some missing. Among 700,000 to 750,000 clones listed, roughly 88% were seen once. The same data also went into a second study, on human thymus T cells.

Sequenced material: thymocytes. These receptors originate from a girl less than two years old with a congenital heart defect.

The CDR3 DNA is TGTGCCAGCTCACCCCGCCCGGGACACCTGAACACTGAAGCTTTCTTT. Translated: CASSPRPGHLNTEAFF. The chain links TRBV18 to TRBJ1-1; perhaps TRBD1 as D (6 bases). The V end lost 3 bases, the J end lost 0 bases, and 14 bases lay between the germline ends. Germline loops: CDR1 KGHSH, CDR2 LQKENI. The CDR3 spans 16 residues.

This clone has only a few counts. This chain joins TRBV5-6 and TRBJ1-4; a possible D gene is TRBD1 (5 bases). Looked up from germline, CDR1 is SGHDT and CDR2 is YYEEEE. V lost 3 bases and J 0 bases, leaving 21 bases between the germline ends. The CDR3 has 19 residues. CDR3 nucleotides: TGTGCCAGCAGCTCGTCTTCGCAGGGAGGTCCCGCAACTAATGAAAAACTGTTTTTT. Protein sequence: CASSSSSQGGPATNEKLFF.

CDR3: CSVLRKASRGPSTGELFF. In nucleotides, the CDR3 is TGCAGCGTGCTCAGGAAGGCTTCCAGGGGCCCGAGCACCGGGGAGCTGTTTTTT. The rearrangement links TRBV29-1 to TRBJ2-2; D possibly corresponds to TRBD1 (6 bases). The germline gives CDR1 SQVTM, CDR2 ANQGSEA. CDR3 length equals 18 residues. The ends were cut back, 6 bases at V and 4 bases at J, with 27 bases in the middle.

The chain combines TRBV5-1 with TRBJ2-5, with 7 nucleotides matching TRBD1. The V and J ends lost 2 bases and 3 bases, in that order; junction bases with no gene match: 4. Per germline, CDR1 SGHRS and CDR2 YFSETQ. This CDR3 contains 14 residues. This CDR3 is CASSFEQGKETQYF. As DNA, the CDR3 is TGCGCCAGCAGCTTTGAACAGGGGAAAGAGACCCAGTACTTC.

The J gene is TRBJ1-4, the V gene TRBV5-6, with D possibly TRBD1 on 5 matching bases. V lost 1 base, J lost 5 bases, and 9 bases lay in between. The CDR3 has 14 residues. CDR1 and CDR2 (germline): SGHDT, YYEEEE. CDR3: CASSLRGGNEKLFF. CDR3 nucleotide sequence: TGTGCCAGCAGCTTGAGGGGAGGCAATGAAAAACTGTTTTTT.

The rearrangement links TRBV13 to TRBJ2-1, with a weak D call TRBD2 (7 bases). This CDR3 region has 18 residues. The germline V and J ends were trimmed by 6 bases and 5 bases, with 26 bases remaining between them. Germline loops: CDR1 PRHDT, CDR2 FYEKMQ (reference sequence). Here the CDR3 DNA reads TGTGCCAGCAGTTACTGGGGGGGCCCCTGGTGGAGGAACAATGAGCAGTTCTTC. Its protein is CASSYWGGPWWRNNEQFF.

The chain recombines TRBV2 with TRBJ2-3, with TRBD1 identical over 9 bases. V trimming: 6 bases; J trimming: 1 base; junction bases outside the gene matches: 5. Germline lookup yields CDR1 SNHLY and CDR2 FYNNEI. The CDR3 is 15 residues long. The CDR3 DNA follows: TGTGCCAGCAGAGAGACAGGGGGTCGCACAGATACGCAGTATTTT. Protein: CASRETGGRTDTQYF.

The chain couples TRBV11-2 to TRBJ1-1; TRBD1 matches at 7 bases. V shed 1 base, J shed 1 base, and the junction held 3 bases outside the gene matches. Germline lookup yields CDR1 SGHAT and CDR2 FQNNGV. The CDR3 loop spans 15 amino acids. CDR3 protein: CASSLGGTENTEAFF. In nucleotides, the CDR3 is TGTGCCAGCAGCTTAGGCGGGACAGAGAACACTGAAGCTTTCTTT.

The chain uses TRBV28 and TRBJ2-2, with 9 bases aligning to TRBD1. Germline V gene sequence: CDR1 MDHEN, CDR2 SYDVKM. The CDR3 extends over 21 amino acids. With V trimmed by 3 bases and J by 1 base, 18 bases remained unmatched. CDR3 protein: CASSFGHGTGLYPMNTGELFF. As DNA, the CDR3 is TGTGCCAGCAGTTTCGGCCATGGGACAGGGTTATATCCGATGAACACCGGGGAGCTGTTTTTT.

CDR3 nucleotides: TGTGCCAGCAGTTTAATTGTTCCCTCGAACACTGAAGCTTTCTTT. Encoded protein: CASSLIVPSNTEAFF. The chain has TRBV28 and TRBJ1-1; D gene unclear. Trimming took off 2 bases at V and 1 base at J, with 11 bases between the two ends. The CDR3 extends over 15 amino acids. The germline gives CDR1 MDHEN, CDR2 SYDVKM.

This chain connects TRBV18 to TRBJ1-1; 8 bases are shared with TRBD1. CDR3 length equals 14 residues. The V gene's germline CDR1 is KGHSH and CDR2 LQKENI. The trim removed 8 bases at V and 1 base at J, leaving 6 bases unmatched. The CDR3 protein is CASVNTGGNTEAFF. In nucleotides, the CDR3 is TGTGCCAGCGTCAATACAGGGGGGAACACTGAAGCTTTCTTT. The full variable domain, its missing parts supplied by reference TRBV18 and TRBJ1-1, is NAGVMQNPRHLVRRRGQEARLRCSPMKGHSHVYWYRQLPEEGLKFMVYLQKENIIDESGMPKERFSAEFPKEGPSILRIQQVVRGDSAAYFCASVNTGGNTEAFFGQGTRLTVV.

This clone was detected a few times. This rearrangement joins TRBV6-6 to TRBJ2-5, with 10 bases fitting TRBD2. The ends lost 6 bases at V and 3 bases at J; junction bases unmatched: 10. From germline, CDR1 is MNHNY and CDR2 SVGAGI (reference sequence). The CDR3 runs to 16 residues. CDR3 coding DNA: TGTGCCAGCAGCAAGTTTAGCGGGGGGCCCGAAGAGACCCAGTACTTC. It codes for CASSKFSGGPEETQYF.

J is TRBJ2-7 and V is TRBV7-2; TRBD1 matches 7 bases. Unmatched junction bases numbered 13, after V lost 5 bases and J lost 3 bases. Germline-derived CDR1 and CDR2 are SGHTA and FQGNSA. The CDR3 runs 16 residues. The CDR3 spells CASSLDPRDRFYEQYF. CDR3 nucleotides: TGTGCCAGCAGCCTCGACCCCCGGGACAGATTCTACGAGCAGTACTTC.

The V gene is TRBV5-3, the J gene TRBJ1-2; D remains ambiguous. TRBV5-3 is classed as an ORF, of uncertain function. This CDR3 contains 14 residues. The V gene lost 4 bases and the J gene lost 5 bases, with 15 bases spanning the gap. CDR3 in amino acids: CARSGGSPRYGYTF. For the CDR3, the DNA is TGTGCCAGAAGCGGCGGTAGTCCAAGGTATGGCTACACCTTC.

V gene TRBV12-5 combines with J gene TRBJ1-2; tentative D call: TRBD1 (5 bases). Germline V gene sequence: CDR1 LGHNT, CDR2 FRNRAP. Trimming shortened V by 0 bases and J by 6 bases, and 14 bases separated the two germline ends. This CDR3 has 15 residues. The CDR3, as DNA: TGTGCTAGTGGTTTGGTATTCGCAGGGCCCCATGGCTACACCTTC. Its translation: CASGLVFAGPHGYTF.

The chain is built from TRBV7-2 and TRBJ1-1; no firm D call. Trimming left V 1 base short and J 11 bases short, with 11 bases between. CDR1 is SGHTA and CDR2 is FQGNSA in the germline V gene. This CDR3 comprises 12 residues. CDR3 in amino acids: CASSLGRLVAFF. The CDR3 bases are TGTGCCAGCAGCTTAGGGAGACTGGTCGCTTTCTTT.

J is TRBJ2-7 and V is TRBV18; D is possibly TRBD2 (5 bases). Germline V gene lookup returns CDR1 KGHSH and CDR2 LQKENI. This CDR3 has 11 residues. V lost 2 bases and J lost 7, with 6 bases in between. CDR3 sequence: CASSPSGEQYF. For the CDR3, the DNA is TGTGCCAGCTCACCATCGGGAGAGCAGTACTTC.

This chain links TRBV29-1 with TRBJ2-3, with 8 bases identical to TRBD2. The germline V gene has CDR1 SQVTM and CDR2 ANQGSEA. The length of the CDR3 is 15 residues. J was trimmed by 4 bases and V by 6 bases; bases with no gene match: 12. The CDR3 DNA reads as TGCAGCGTAGAGGGGGTAGCGGGGTGGGCAGATACGCAGTATTTT. Its protein is CSVEGVAGWADTQYF.

This clone was recorded a few times. Here the CDR3 reads CASSLDLTQGGEFNEQFF. CDR3 nucleotide sequence: TGTGCCAGCAGCTTGGACCTTACTCAAGGCGGGGAATTCAATGAGCAGTTCTTC. The chain combines TRBV5-6 with TRBJ2-1; perhaps TRBD2 as D (6 bases). V lost 0 bases and J lost 6, with 22 bases in between. This CDR3 is 18 amino acids long. CDR1 and CDR2 (germline): SGHDT, YYEEEE.

The J gene is TRBJ2-1, the V gene TRBV7-2, with 11 bases lining up with TRBD2. Germline V gene lookup returns CDR1 SGHTA and CDR2 FQGNSA. V was clipped by 5 bases and J by 0 bases; unmatched bases: 9. The CDR3 extends over 18 amino acids. For the CDR3, the DNA is TGTGCCAGCAGCCGTCCGGGACTAGCGGTTAGCTCCTACAATGAGCAGTTCTTC. Translating it yields CASSRPGLAVSSYNEQFF.

V gene TRBV28 combines with J gene TRBJ2-2; weak D call: TRBD2 (6 bases). Germline-derived CDR1 and CDR2 are MDHEN and SYDVKM. The CDR3 runs 16 residues. Trimming shortened V by 2 bases and J by 7 bases, and 17 bases separated the two germline ends. The CDR3 bases are TGTGCCAGCAGTTTAGGAGAGGGACTTCGAGGCGGGGAGCTGTTTTTT. Translated: CASSLGEGLRGGELFF.

The chain joins TRBV4-3 to TRBJ1-5; TRBD1 matches 7 bases. Germline V gene lookup returns CDR1 LGHNA and CDR2 YSLEER. The V segment lost 4 bases and the J segment 4 bases; nucleotides outside the gene matches: 7. CDR3 length: 15 amino acids. The CDR3 nucleotides read TGCGCCAGCAGCCCTCCCACCAGGGGGAATCAGCCCCAGCATTTT. This sequence encodes CASSPPTRGNQPQHF.

The V call is TRBV9, the J call TRBJ2-5; 9 nucleotides align to TRBD2. This CDR3 spans 17 amino acids. From germline, CDR1 is SGDLS and CDR2 YYNGEE. V shed 4 bases and J 2 bases; nucleotides not matched to a gene: 12. CDR3 in amino acids: CASSPNLGRGGQETQYF. The CDR3 nucleotides are TGTGCCAGCAGCCCCAATTTGGGGCGGGGGGGACAAGAGACCCAGTACTTC.

A note on this clone: Sequence at one end of the junction differs from germline and may be a read error. The V and J genes are TRBV7-2 and TRBJ2-5; TRBD1 matches at 8 bases. This CDR3 comprises 16 residues. The germline gives CDR1 SGHTA, CDR2 FQGNSA. Here the CDR3 DNA reads TGTGCCAGCACCTTAGGGAACAGGGGGGATCAAGAGACCCAGTACTTC. Translated, it gives CASTLGNRGDQETQYF.

This clone was detected only once. The chain links TRBV6-1 to TRBJ2-2, with no clear D. Trimming stripped 8 bases from V and 5 bases from J, with 15 bases between. Per germline, CDR1 MNHNS and CDR2 SASEGT. This CDR3 has 14 amino acids. CDR3 coding DNA: TGTGCCAGCGGAGAGTTTACCGAGACCGGGGAGCTGTTTTTT. It encodes CASGEFTETGELFF.

The chain uses TRBV30 and TRBJ2-7; 9 bases line up with TRBD2. This CDR3 spans 15 amino acids. J lost 6 bases, V lost 0 bases, and 9 bases had no gene match. Germline values: CDR1 GTSNPN, CDR2 SVGIG (reference sequence). In nucleotides, the CDR3 is TGTGCCTGGAGTGTGGCCTGGCGGGGGGGCATCGAGCAGTACTTC. Its protein product is CAWSVAWRGGIEQYF.

The J gene is TRBJ2-1, the V gene TRBV4-1; D might be TRBD1 (6 bases). The germline CDR1 and CDR2 sequences are MGHRA and YSYEKL. The V gene lost 8 bases and the J gene lost 7 bases, with 18 bases spanning the gap. This CDR3 spans 14 amino acids. CDR3 residues: CASGWGRFSNEQFF. DNA of the CDR3: TGCGCCAGCGGGTGGGGGCGGTTTTCGAATGAGCAGTTCTTC.

The chain combines TRBV7-6 with TRBJ2-7, with 7 bases that match TRBD1. The CDR3 loop spans 16 amino acids. The germline V gene has CDR1 SGHVS and CDR2 FNYEAQ. V shed 5 bases and J 6 bases; nucleotides not matched to a gene: 16. The CDR3 region has the DNA TGTGCCAGCAGCCCCGGGGAATACAGGGGTTGGGGCGAGCAGTACTTC. Protein: CASSPGEYRGWGEQYF.